The 25 T cell receptor beta chains below come from one sample, sequenced in a study of identical twins. TCRdb re-analysed the 5' RACE reads in MiXCR, keeping a single row per CDR3 protein. The sample has around 490,000 distinct CDR3 sequences; roughly an eighth are singletons. These same data were also listed under a study on yellow fever vaccine responses in identical twins.

Specimen: CD4+ T cells sorted from blood. The receptors were sampled from a woman under 30 in good health.

The table lists this clonotype with a few counts. The chain's CDR3 is CASSPRQGEAGELFF. Written as DNA, the CDR3 is TGTGCCAGCAGCCCTCGCCAGGGCGAAGCCGGGGAGCTGTTTTTT. The chain joins TRBV7-9 to TRBJ2-2; perhaps TRBD1 as D (5 bases). Germline CDR1 SEHNR, CDR2 FQNEAQ (reference sequence). V lost 5 bases, J lost 6 bases, and 16 bases lay in between. The CDR3 consists of 15 residues.

The genes are TRBV7-2 and TRBJ2-1, with 7 nucleotides matching TRBD1. The trim removed 2 bases at V and 8 bases at J, leaving 12 bases unmatched. This CDR3 is built from 16 residues. Germline loops: CDR1 SGHTA, CDR2 FQGNSA. DNA of the CDR3: TGTGCCAGCAGCTTATGGGACCGACAGGGTTTGCATGAGCAGTTCTTC. This sequence encodes CASSLWDRQGLHEQFF. Full variable domain (missing parts from reference TRBV7-2 and TRBJ2-1): GAGVSQSPSNKVTEKGKDVELRCDPISGHTALYWYRQSLGQGLEFLIYFQGNSAPDKSGLPSDRFSAERTGGSVSTLTIQRTQQEDSAVYLCASSLWDRQGLHEQFFGPGTRLTVL.

In its sample, this clonotype was seen a few times. This rearrangement joins TRBV7-3 to TRBJ2-4; a possible D gene is TRBD1 (6 bases). The CDR3 totals 16 residues. Looked up from germline, CDR1 is SGHTA and CDR2 is FQGTGA. Trimming left V 2 bases short and J 3 bases short, with 14 bases between. CDR3 bases: TGTGCCAGCAGCTTATTTGGGGGCTCGGGCAAAAACATTCAGTACTTC. Its protein product is CASSLFGGSGKNIQYF.

The J gene is TRBJ2-1, the V gene TRBV11-2; 12 bases fit TRBD2. V was pared by 6 bases and J by 8 bases, with 11 bases of the junction left unmatched. Looked up from germline, CDR1 is SGHAT and CDR2 is FQNNGV. There are 16 residues in the CDR3. The DNA of the CDR3 is TGTGCCAGCAGTCCGCTAGCGGGAGGGCCGGGTGATGAGCAGTTCTTC. It is translated as CASSPLAGGPGDEQFF.

The chain is built from TRBV19 and TRBJ2-7; TRBD1 matches 9 bases. Germline lookup yields CDR1 LNHDA and CDR2 SQIVND (reference sequence). Losses at the gene ends were 2 bases for V and 5 bases for J; bases not matched to a gene: 10. There are 16 residues in the CDR3. This CDR3 is CASSITPRDRVNEQYF. The CDR3 region has the DNA TGTGCCAGTAGTATAACGCCTCGGGACAGGGTCAACGAGCAGTACTTC.

This clonotype was counted a few times. J is TRBJ1-2 and V is TRBV29-1; D is possibly TRBD1 (5 bases). V gave up 0 bases and J gave up 4 bases, with 18 bases separating them. The CDR3 is 16 residues long. CDR1 and CDR2 from the germline V gene are SQVTM and ANQGSEA. The CDR3 DNA is TGCAGCGTTGAAGATCCCAAGGTGGCAGGGAGCTATGGCTACACCTTC. Its translation is CSVEDPKVAGSYGYTF.

The DNA of the CDR3 is TGTGCCAGCAGTTTCAAACAAATCACAGATACGCAGTATTTT. Protein: CASSFKQITDTQYF. The V and J genes are TRBV12-3 or TRBV12-4 and TRBJ2-3; D remains unclear. This CDR3 comprises 14 residues. V lost 3 bases, J lost 2 bases, and 9 bases lay in between.

This clonotype was detected only a few times. This rearrangement joins TRBV7-2 to TRBJ1-5; weak D call: TRBD1 (5 bases). The V gene's germline CDR1 is SGHTA and CDR2 FQGNSA. The V and J ends lost 3 bases and 7 bases respectively, with 19 bases between them. The CDR3 length is 16 residues. CDR3 in DNA: TGTGCCAGCAGCTTTTCCTCCTGGGGGGGAAAGCAGCCCCAGCATTTT. Protein: CASSFSSWGGKQPQHF.

This clonotype was found a few times. The chain carries TRBV25-1 and TRBJ2-7; weak D call: TRBD1 (6 bases). Germline values: CDR1 MGHDK, CDR2 SYGVNS. CDR3 length: 14 residues. Trimming left V 0 bases short and J 3 bases short, with 9 bases between. The CDR3 nucleotides read TGTGCCAGCAGTGAATATGGACAGAACTACGAGCAGTACTTC. Translated, it gives CASSEYGQNYEQYF.

This clonotype was counted between two and nine times. This chain links TRBV27 with TRBJ2-7; the D gene is possibly TRBD1 (6 bases). Germline V gene data show CDR1 as MNHEY and CDR2 as SMNVEV (reference sequence). Deletions cut 4 bases from V and 0 bases from J, with 16 bases between. The CDR3 runs 16 residues. The CDR3 DNA reads as TGTGCCAGCAGTTCCCGCTCACAGGGCCCCTCCTACGAGCAGTACTTC. Translation gives CASSSRSQGPSYEQYF.

This clonotype has more than one count but fewer than ten. The CDR3 region has the DNA TGTGCCAGCAGCTCCGGGGACAGATTCTACAATGAGCAGTTCTTC. Amino acids: CASSSGDRFYNEQFF. The chain combines TRBV11-3 with TRBJ2-1, with 7 bases that match TRBD1. Per the germline V gene, CDR1 is SGHNT and CDR2 is YENEEA. This CDR3 is built from 15 residues. With V trimmed by 4 bases and J by 3 bases, 6 bases remained unmatched.

This clonotype showed up many times. This rearrangement joins TRBV15 to TRBJ2-7, with 8 bases identical to TRBD1. The trim removed 2 bases at V and 3 bases at J, leaving 3 bases unmatched. This CDR3 is 14 amino acids long. CDR1 LNHNV and CDR2 YYDKDF come from the germline V gene (reference sequence). Here the CDR3 DNA reads TGTGCCACCAGCAGAACGGGACAGGACTACGAGCAGTACTTC. Protein sequence: CATSRTGQDYEQYF.

This chain connects TRBV4-3 to TRBJ2-5; 8 nucleotides agree with TRBD1. CDR1 is LGHNA, CDR2 YSLEER, per germline. V was pared by 3 bases and J by 7 bases, with 7 bases of the junction left unmatched. The CDR3 is 14 residues long. CDR3 region: CASSQDRVTGTQYF. In DNA, the CDR3 is TGCGCCAGCAGCCAGGACAGGGTAACTGGGACCCAGTACTTC.

This clonotype was seen at least ten times. This rearrangement joins TRBV30 to TRBJ2-1; D uncertain. The germline gives CDR1 GTSNPN, CDR2 SVGIG (reference sequence). The CDR3 length is 12 residues. The V end was cut by 3 bases, the J end by 7 bases, with 10 bases between. Written as DNA, the CDR3 is TGTGCCTGGAGCGAGATCGGGAATGAGCAGTTCTTC. As protein: CAWSEIGNEQFF.

This clonotype was found many times. CDR3: CSARGGSVIQPQHF. The CDR3, as DNA: TGCAGTGCTAGAGGTGGTTCGGTGATCCAGCCCCAGCATTTT. The V and J genes are TRBV20-1 and TRBJ1-5, with unresolved D. The CDR3 runs 14 residues. Germline values: CDR1 DFQATT, CDR2 SNEGSKA (reference sequence). V gave up 1 base and J gave up 7 bases, with 14 bases separating them.

The chain uses TRBV29-1 and TRBJ2-7, with D perhaps given as TRBD1 or TRBD2 (5 bases each). Between the trimmed V and J ends, which lost 0 bases and 9 bases, there was a span of 12 bases. CDR3 size: 12 residues. Germline V gene sequence: CDR1 SQVTM, CDR2 ANQGSEA. This CDR3 is CSVEEARGWQYF. The CDR3 DNA is TGCAGCGTTGAAGAGGCGAGGGGATGGCAGTACTTC.

The chain uses TRBV28 and TRBJ2-1, with D possibly being TRBD2 (6 bases). V lost 5 bases and J lost 1, with 12 bases in between. The CDR3 totals 15 residues. CDR1 is MDHEN and CDR2 is SYDVKM in the germline V gene. CDR3 sequence (DNA): TGTGCCAGCAGTGGCAGGAGGGCATCCTACAATGAGCAGTTCTTC. Protein sequence: CASSGRRASYNEQFF.

V usage is TRBV15 and J usage is TRBJ2-7; 8 bases match TRBD1. This CDR3 contains 13 residues. The V and J ends lost 4 bases and 4 bases, in that order; junction bases with no gene match: 3. Germline V gives CDR1 LNHNV, CDR2 YYDKDF (reference sequence). CDR3 protein: CATSTGGSYEQYF. The CDR3 nucleotides are TGTGCCACCAGCACAGGGGGCTCTTACGAGCAGTACTTC.

This clonotype came up many times. V gene TRBV12-3 or TRBV12-4 combines with J gene TRBJ2-2, with D perhaps matching TRBD1 (5 bases). With 3 bases removed from V and 5 bases from J, the gap between germline ends came to 13 bases. The CDR3 spans 15 residues. CDR3 region: CASSFGQGKTGELFF. CDR3 DNA sequence: TGTGCCAGCAGTTTTGGGCAGGGTAAAACCGGGGAGCTGTTTTTT.

Only a few counts were recorded for this clonotype. V is TRBV4-3 and J is TRBJ2-1, with D tentatively TRBD1 or TRBD2 (7 bases each). The CDR3 totals 16 residues. In germline, CDR1 is LGHNA, CDR2 YSLEER. V was clipped by 2 bases and J by 4 bases, with 15 bases between them. CDR3 bases: TGCGCCAGCAGCCAACAACCAGGGGGGGGGTACAATGAGCAGTTCTTC. Encoded protein: CASSQQPGGGYNEQFF.

The J gene is TRBJ2-7, the V gene TRBV7-2, with 8 bases aligning to TRBD1. Per germline, CDR1 SGHTA and CDR2 FQGNSA. Trimming took 2 bases from V and 6 from J; bases not matched to a gene: 3. The length of the CDR3 is 13 residues. The CDR3 sequence: CASSLRQGSEQYF. CDR3 bases: TGTGCCAGCAGCTTAAGACAGGGGTCCGAGCAGTACTTC.

This clonotype has ten or more counts. This chain joins TRBV10-3 and TRBJ1-1; possible D gene TRBD1, 6 bases. Germline assignment: CDR1 ENHRY and CDR2 SYGVKD. Trimming took 11 bases from V and 1 from J, leaving 11 bases between them. The CDR3 is 12 residues long. CDR3 DNA: TGTGCCGGGTCGGGGGCGAACACTGAAGCTTTCTTT. Its protein is CAGSGANTEAFF.

The gene calls are TRBV3-1 and TRBJ2-5; D is undetermined. With 4 bases removed from V and 4 bases from J, the gap between germline ends came to 10 bases. In germline, CDR1 is LGHDT, CDR2 YNNKEL (reference sequence). This CDR3 comprises 13 residues. CDR3: CASSPWLAETQYF. The CDR3 DNA reads TGTGCCAGCAGCCCTTGGCTGGCAGAGACCCAGTACTTC.

The rearrangement uses TRBV6-2 or TRBV6-3 and TRBJ1-5, with D tentatively TRBD1 (5 bases). This CDR3 is 14 amino acids long. Deletions cut 2 bases from V and 9 bases from J, with 14 bases between. Germline V gene data show CDR1 as MNHEY and CDR2 as SVGEGT. Here the CDR3 reads CASSYGGVGLPQHF. CDR3 DNA sequence: TGTGCCAGCAGTTACGGGGGGGTCGGATTGCCCCAGCATTTT.

The chain combines TRBV5-1 with TRBJ2-7; D possibly corresponds to TRBD2 (7 bases). The CDR3 is made up of 15 amino acids. V gave up 4 bases and J gave up 0 bases, with 14 bases separating them. The germline CDR1 and CDR2 sequences are SGHRS and YFSETQ. CDR3 DNA sequence: TGCGCCAGCAGCAACATCGCGGGGGCCTCCTACGAGCAGTACTTC. It translates to CASSNIAGASYEQYF.